This TCR beta chain is drawn from a study of T-cell memory formation after mild COVID-19. Each CDR3 protein gets one entry after TCRdb re-called the 5' RACE reads with MiXCR. The sample holds roughly 340,000 distinct CDR3 sequences, 20% to 25% seen once. The CDR3 is 13 amino acids. Trimming left V 6 bases short and J 3 bases short, with 11 bases between. The germline V gene has CDR1 MNHEY and CDR2 SVGAGI. Sequencing was done on a sample of PBMCs or a T cell subset sorted from them (not recorded which). V gene TRBV6-5 combines with J gene TRBJ1-2; D not resolved. The receptor was isolated from a man younger than 30 who had mild COVID-19 (a few samples of this study predate the infection). Cell type and time point are not known. The DNA for the CDR3 is TGTGCCAGCAGGAACAGCTACTACTATGGCTACACCTTC. Translated, it gives CASRNSYYYGYTF.